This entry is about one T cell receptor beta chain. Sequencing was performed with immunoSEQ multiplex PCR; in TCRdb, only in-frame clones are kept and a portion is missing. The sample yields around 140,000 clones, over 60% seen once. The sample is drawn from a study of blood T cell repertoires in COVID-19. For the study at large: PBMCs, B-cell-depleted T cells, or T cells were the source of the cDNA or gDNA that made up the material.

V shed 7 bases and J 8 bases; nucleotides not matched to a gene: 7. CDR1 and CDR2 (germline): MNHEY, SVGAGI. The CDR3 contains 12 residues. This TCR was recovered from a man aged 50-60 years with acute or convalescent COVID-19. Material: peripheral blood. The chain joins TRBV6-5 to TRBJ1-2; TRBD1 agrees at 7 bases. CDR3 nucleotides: TGTGCCAGCACCCAAAACAGGGGCGGCTACACCTTC. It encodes CASTQNRGGYTF.